Here is one T cell receptor (beta chain) with its context. What this receptor recognizes is not known. It has no much larger one-base neighbor in the sample; base qualities were not kept. The V end loses 1 base and the J end loses 6 bases, and a stretch of 10 bases separates them. Its CDR3 holds 14 amino acids, cysteine through phenylalanine. Of the read, only the CDR3 DNA is kept; its 42 bases are in frame from base 1. CDR1 SEHNR and CDR2 FQNEAQ are derived from the germline V gene (reference sequence). The donors belonged to the validation cohort of about 120 subjects, which was separate from the 666-subject first cohort. The data are from a study of cytomegalovirus exposure and HLA in healthy donors (TCRdb year 2017). A note on the overall study: A later analysis indicated that the 95 to 150 validation repertoires were generated on the platform also employed for the roughly 650 repertoires of the first cohort. Besides the first cohort of under 700 subjects, a separate validation cohort made up of some 110 different subjects was used. The study aimed to test whether cataloging public T cell receptors could reveal signatures of past pathogen exposure. To predict cytomegalovirus infection status, the study brought together high-throughput TCR immunosequencing, statistical association of individual TCRs with disease status, and machine learning.

The study at large found these results: It was suggested by the authors that the approach could potentially be generalized to other disease states and immunological phenotypes. In the study, 150 to 200 TCR beta chains were listed as associated with cytomegalovirus. While some public TCRs were present in many individuals, most TCR sequences turned up only very rarely across donors. In vitro tests confirmed that three of the cytomegalovirus-associated TCR beta chains recognize cytomegalovirus antigens. A later analysis had no HLA typing for the validation cohort, so co-occurrence there was scored across all 130 or so repertoires. The classifier was reported to diagnose cytomegalovirus status with high specificity and sensitivity in both the original cohort and the validation cohort. In a later analysis, TCRs clustered in the first cohort were found to also tend to co-occur in the roughly 120 validation repertoires, with around 94% of cluster scores above 0.

The library was prepared using the immunoSEQ multiplex PCR assay. From the authors' description of their analysis: To diagnose cytomegalovirus status from the catalog of TCR beta chain sequences, a statistical classification framework was built. Here the immuneACCESS table is served through TCRdb, limited to in-frame sequences with V and J called. Missing clones are a known gap in these copies; in checked studies unresolved V genes cover under half, and the rest lacks a known reason. That table is the source of V, J and clone size, and D and trimming were worked out from the DNA. In all, the sample holds roughly 65,000 clones, and about 94% of those were seen once. The top ten clones comprise about 4.5% of the sample.

This receptor was obtained from a young man in good health and CMV-seropositive. The material sequenced was PBMCs. The rearranged segments are TRBV7-9 and TRBJ1-5; there is no confident call for the D gene. The CDR3 sequence is CASSLGNGGQPQHF. DNA sequence: TGTGCCAGCAGCTTAGGGAACGGAGGTCAGCCCCAGCATTTT.